This T cell receptor beta chain was documented in a study of blood T cell repertoires in COVID-19. Across the whole study: PBMCs, B-cell-depleted T cells, or T cells were the source of the cDNA or gDNA that made up the material.

TCRdb keeps only in-frame clones here, not all; method: immunoSEQ multiplex PCR. Of a few hundred thousand clones in the sample, 80% to 90% are singletons; the top ten hold about 7%. The CDR3 is made up of 13 amino acids. Germline V gene lookup returns CDR1 SGHAT and CDR2 FQNNGV. V dropped 3 bases and J dropped 5 bases, with 10 bases sitting between them. One Seattle source followed patients from active infection through their disease course. This clone appeared a single time. This TCR derives from a woman aged 55-70 years with COVID-19, enrolled during active disease. The chain employs TRBV11-2 and TRBJ1-1, with D perhaps matching TRBD1 (6 bases). Sequenced sample: peripheral blood. CDR3 region: CASSFRGGTEAFF. The CDR3 nucleotides are TGTGCCAGCAGCTTTAGGGGGGGAACTGAAGCTTTCTTT. The whole variable domain, filled in from reference TRBV11-2 and TRBJ1-1, reads EAGVAQSPRYKIIEKRQSVAFWCNPISGHATLYWYQQILGQGPKLLIQFQNNGVVDDSQLPKDRFSAERLKGVDSTLKIQPAKLEDSAVYLCASSFRGGTEAFFGQGTRLTVV.